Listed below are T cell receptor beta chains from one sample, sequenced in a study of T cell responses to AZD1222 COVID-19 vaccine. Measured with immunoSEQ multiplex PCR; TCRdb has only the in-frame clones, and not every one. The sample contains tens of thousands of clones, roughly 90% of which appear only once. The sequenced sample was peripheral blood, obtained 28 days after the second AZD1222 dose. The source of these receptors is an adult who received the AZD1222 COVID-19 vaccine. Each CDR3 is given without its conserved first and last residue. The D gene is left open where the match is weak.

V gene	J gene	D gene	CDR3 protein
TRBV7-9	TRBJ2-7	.	ASSNVGQGIYEQY
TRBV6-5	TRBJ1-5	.	ASNQVKGPQH
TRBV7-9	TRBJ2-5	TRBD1	ASSLGVMIGDRETQY
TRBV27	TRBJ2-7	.	ASSFSSGYEQY
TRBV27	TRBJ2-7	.	ASSSDIDYEQY
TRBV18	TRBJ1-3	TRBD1	ASSPSGTGTGNTIY
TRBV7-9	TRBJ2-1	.	ASSFATDYNEQF
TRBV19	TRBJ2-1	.	ASSPGLVNDNEQF
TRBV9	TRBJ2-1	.	ASSFHRDSVFEQF
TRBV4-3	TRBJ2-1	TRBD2	ASSRTHSGGHYNEQF
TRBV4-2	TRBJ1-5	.	ASSQELRVGNQPQH
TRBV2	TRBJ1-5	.	ASRRGRTVNQPQH
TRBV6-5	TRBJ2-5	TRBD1	ASNGDRFEETQY
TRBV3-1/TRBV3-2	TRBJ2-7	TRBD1	ASSRRQGTYEQY
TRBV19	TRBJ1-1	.	ASSIGRNTEAF
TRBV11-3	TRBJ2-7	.	ASSLDGTEQY
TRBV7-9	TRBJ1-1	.	ASSLFSENTEAF
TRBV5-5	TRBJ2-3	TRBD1	ASSLNAGGPSTDTQY
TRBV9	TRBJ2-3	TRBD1	ASSELTGGRTDTQY
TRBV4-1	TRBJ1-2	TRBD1	ASSQLGGGDYGYT
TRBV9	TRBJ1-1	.	ASSASNSNTEAF
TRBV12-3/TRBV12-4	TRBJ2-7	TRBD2	ASSPGLESEQY
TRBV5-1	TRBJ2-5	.	ASSLTTRGSTKETQY
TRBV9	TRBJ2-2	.	ASKDEGRTGELF
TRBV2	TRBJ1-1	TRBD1	ASSEDRLNTEAF
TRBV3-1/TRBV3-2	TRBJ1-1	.	ASTFGGFEAF
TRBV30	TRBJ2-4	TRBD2	AWSVQEREALY
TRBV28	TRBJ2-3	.	ASTGHGSTDTQY
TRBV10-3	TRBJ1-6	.	AISERGQDTYSPLH
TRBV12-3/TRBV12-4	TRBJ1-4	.	ASSFYHVELF
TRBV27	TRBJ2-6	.	ASSFSGANVLT
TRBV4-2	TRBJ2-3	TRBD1	ASSRGDRETDTQY
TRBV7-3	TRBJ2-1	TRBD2	ASSPLAGGENEQF
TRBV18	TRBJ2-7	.	ASSPQGEFSYEQY
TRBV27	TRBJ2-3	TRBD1	ASTPDRFTDTQY
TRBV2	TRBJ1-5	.	ASSEKGYQPQH
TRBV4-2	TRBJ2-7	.	ASSQDLARDDEQY
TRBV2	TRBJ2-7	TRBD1	ASSAGTGNYEQY
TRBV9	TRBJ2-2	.	ASSVATGADTGELF
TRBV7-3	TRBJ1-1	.	ASSLLGGNTEAF
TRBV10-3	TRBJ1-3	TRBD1	AISEQGNTIY
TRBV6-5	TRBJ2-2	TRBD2	ASSRLAGLTGELF
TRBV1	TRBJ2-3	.	TSSQAQLATDTQY
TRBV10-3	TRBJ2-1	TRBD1	AIKPAGGSYNEQF
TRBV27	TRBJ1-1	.	ASSLVQGNTEAF
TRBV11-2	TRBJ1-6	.	ASSSSSYNSPLH
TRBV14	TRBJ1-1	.	ASSQGANPSTEAF
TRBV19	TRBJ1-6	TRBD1	ASSSIGGNSPLH
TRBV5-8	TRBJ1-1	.	ASMQYPMNTEAF
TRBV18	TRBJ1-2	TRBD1	ASSQGQGYGYT